This T cell receptor beta chain was profiled in a study of blood T cell repertoires in COVID-19 (dated by TCRdb to about 2020). As for the study more broadly: Samples from collaborators originated in the United States, Italy and Spain and spanned both the acute and convalescent phases of COVID-19. Samples were obtained from the ongoing ImmuneRACE study (first 160 participants) and from 1,200 or so subjects provided by 6 global collaborators. A freely available public database, intended as a resource for researchers studying the immune response to SARS-CoV-2, is where the repertoires were released. Sample metadata almost always included a de-identified subject ID, COVID-19 status, age in years and sex. Where available, HLA class I and class II types were taken from metadata supplied by the sample provider and were not determined by assay-based typing. Subjects who had been exposed to COVID-19, were actively infected with it, or had recovered from it provided the deeply sampled blood TCRbeta repertoires that made up the dataset. The prospective study material was composed of cDNA or gDNA derived from T cells, B-cell-depleted T cells, or PBMCs. General conclusions and limits of the study: The amount of clinical and demographic metadata varied by source and participant and was provided uncurated.

From cysteine to phenylalanine, the CDR3 is 17 amino acids long. Solely the CDR3 DNA is kept, with 51 bases framed from the first base. The junction shows trimming of 1 base on V and 0 bases on J, plus 14 bases between the germline ends. According to the germline V gene (reference sequence), CDR1 reads LGHDT and CDR2 reads YNNKEL. The immunoSEQ Assay, a bias-controlled multiplex PCR, was used to amplify TCRbeta CDR3 regions from genomic DNA. The authors' analysis ran thus. Within the assay, amplification of reference gene primers was used to estimate how many nucleated cells each sample contained. Sequence reads were collapsed and filtered to measure the absolute abundance of every unique TCRbeta CDR3 rearrangement. For each sample, productive Simpson clonality was calculated by taking the square root of Simpson's diversity index across productive rearrangements. Held by TCRdb, this immuneACCESS table contains in-frame sequences only and omits some clones. Under half of the omission traces to an unresolved V gene where checked; the cause of the rest is unknown. V, J and clone size are those of that table, while D and trimming were read from the DNA. For this sample the table gives fewer than 350,000 clones, of which approximately 89% were detected only once. Less than 5% of the sample goes to the ten largest clones.

This clone was found once. Its cognate antigen has yet to be identified. Per-nucleotide qualities are absent, and no much larger clonotype sits a single base away. In Seattle, one collaborating source enrolled patients while the infection was active and tracked those patients longitudinally over the course of disease. Collaborating institutions collected whole blood in K2EDTA tubes following their own protocols. For TCRbeta analysis, collaborator samples were shipped as frozen whole blood, as isolated PBMCs, or as DNA extracted from either sample type. Material: peripheral blood. The sequence came from a woman aged 55-69 years with COVID-19, enrolled during active disease. This chain is built from TRBV3-1 (or the pseudogene TRBV3-2) and TRBJ2-3; the D gene is not confidently resolved. The CDR3 protein: CASSQGLSKASTDTQYF. The base sequence is TGTGCCAGCAGCCAAGGACTGTCGAAAGCGAGCACAGATACGCAGTATTTT.